One and the same sample provided the 30 T cell receptor beta chains below, sequenced in a study of OX40 agonist ivuxolimab in advanced cancers. The repertoire was sequenced with immunoSEQ multiplex PCR; TCRdb's copy has only in-frame clones and lacks some. This table holds about 30,000 clones, more than 60% found once. Sequenced material: CD4+ or CD8+ T cells sorted from blood, taken in a trial of the OX40 agonist ivuxolimab. The receptor set was obtained from an adult with an advanced solid tumor such as melanoma, head and neck, liver or kidney cancer.

The rearrangement links TRBV1 to TRBJ2-2; whether TRBD1, the table's D call, matches the DNA was not checked. TRBV1 is a known pseudogene. This CDR3 has 18 residues. The CDR3 loop reads CTSSQDQPGNANTGELFF. The DNA of the CDR3 is TGCACCAGCAGCCAAGATCAGCCAGGAAACGCGAACACCGGGGAGCTGTTTTTT.

J is TRBJ2-7 and V is TRBV19; unclear D gene. Germline V gives CDR1 LNHDA, CDR2 SQIVND (reference sequence). With 1 base removed from V and 4 bases from J, the gap between germline ends came to 5 bases. CDR3 length: 12 residues. CDR3 amino acids: CASSIAPYEQYF. CDR3 coding DNA: TGTGCCAGTAGTATAGCTCCTTACGAGCAGTACTTC.

This clone was seen only once. This rearrangement joins TRBV11-2 to TRBJ2-3; no firm D call. CDR3 length: 13 residues. Germline lookup yields CDR1 SGHAT and CDR2 FQNNGV. The V gene lost 6 bases and the J gene lost 8 bases, with 15 bases spanning the gap. The CDR3 DNA is TGTGCCAGCAGGAACGCATGGATAGCTACGCAGTATTTT. It translates to CASRNAWIATQYF.

The V and J genes are TRBV2 and TRBJ2-1; TRBD2 might be the D (5 bases). The CDR3 extends over 12 amino acids. V dropped 7 bases and J dropped 14 bases, with 18 bases sitting between them. The germline gives CDR1 SNHLY, CDR2 FYNNEI. The CDR3 nucleotides are TGTGCCAGCACGGGGTCCCGCAGGAGAGAGTTCTTC. It specifies CASTGSRRREFF. Full variable domain (missing parts from reference TRBV2 and TRBJ2-1): EPEVTQTPSHQVTQMGQEVILRCVPISNHLYFYWYRQILGQKVEFLVSFYNNEISEKSEIFDDQFSVERPDGSNFTLKIRSTKLEDSAMYFCASTGSRRREFFGPGTRLTVL.

The J gene is TRBJ2-6, the V gene TRBV7-8, with D unclear. The ends were cut back, 2 bases at V and 1 base at J, with 6 bases in the middle. The CDR3 is 15 amino acids. Per germline, CDR1 SGHVS and CDR2 FQNEAQ. This chain's CDR3 is CASSLIGSGANVLTF. Here the CDR3 DNA reads TGTGCCAGCAGCTTAATAGGTTCTGGGGCCAACGTCCTGACTTTC.

This chain uses TRBV2 with TRBJ2-1, with 7 bases that match TRBD2. Looked up from germline, CDR1 is SNHLY and CDR2 is FYNNEI. The CDR3 is 15 amino acids. With 7 bases clipped from V and 10 bases from J, the junction kept 16 bases outside the gene matches. The CDR3 sequence is CASNPRTRLGGEQFF. The CDR3 region has the DNA TGTGCCAGCAACCCCCGGACTAGGTTAGGTGGGGAGCAGTTCTTC.

This chain uses TRBV5-8 with TRBJ1-1; unclear D gene. The length of the CDR3 is 13 residues. V was trimmed by 2 bases and J by 3 bases, leaving 8 bases between them. Germline V lookup: CDR1 SGHTS, CDR2 YDEGEE. In DNA form, the CDR3 reads TGTGCCAGCAGCTTATTTTTCGACACTGAAGCTTTCTTT. Its protein product is CASSLFFDTEAFF. Full variable domain (remainder filled in from reference TRBV5-8 and TRBJ1-1): EAGVTQSPTHLIKTRGQQATLRCSPISGHTSVYWYQQALGLGLQFLLWYDEGEERNRGNFPPRFSGRQFPNYSSELNVNALELEDSALYLCASSLFFDTEAFFGQGTRLTVV.

The CDR3 sequence: CASSVSRALQETQYF. The DNA for the CDR3 is TGTGCCAGCAGTGTATCCAGGGCACTACAAGAGACCCAGTACTTC. The chain recombines TRBV2 with TRBJ2-5, with a tentative D call TRBD1 (5 bases). From germline, CDR1 is SNHLY and CDR2 FYNNEI. The CDR3 contains 15 residues. Trimming cost V 4 bases and J 2 bases, with 14 bases left between them. Looking up the rest from reference TRBV2 and TRBJ2-5 gives the full variable domain: EPEVTQTPSHQVTQMGQEVILRCVPISNHLYFYWYRQILGQKVEFLVSFYNNEISEKSEIFDDQFSVERPDGSNFTLKIRSTKLEDSAMYFCASSVSRALQETQYFGPGTRLLVL.

Written as DNA, the CDR3 is TGTGCCAGCAGTTACTCCGGGGCCCAAGAGACCCAGTACTTC. Encoded protein: CASSYSGAQETQYF. The gene calls are TRBV6-5 and TRBJ2-5; D possibly matches TRBD1 or TRBD2 (5 bases each). This CDR3 has 14 amino acids. The ends were cut back, 0 bases at V and 1 base at J, with 6 bases in the middle. Germline V CDR1 and CDR2: MNHEY, SVGAGI.

This sequence joins TRBV7-9 and TRBJ2-7, with D possibly called TRBD1 or TRBD2 (5 bases each). Trimming cost V 1 base and J 7 bases, with 11 bases left between them. The CDR3 spans 13 residues. Per germline, CDR1 SEHNR and CDR2 FQNEAQ (reference sequence). CDR3 loop: CASSLGRGVEQYF. The CDR3 coding sequence is TGTGCCAGCAGCTTAGGCCGAGGGGTAGAGCAGTACTTC.

The gene calls are TRBV28 and TRBJ1-6; D is unresolved. The germline gives CDR1 MDHEN, CDR2 SYDVKM. This CDR3 has 12 residues. V shed 10 bases and J shed 0 bases, with 4 bases lying between them. The CDR3 sequence is CAMSSYNSPLHF. CDR3 nucleotide sequence: TGTGCCATGAGCTCCTATAATTCACCCCTCCACTTT.

This chain connects TRBV25-1 to TRBJ1-2; D is possibly TRBD1 (6 bases). The ends were cut back, 5 bases at V and 4 bases at J, with 14 bases in the middle. Germline-derived CDR1 and CDR2 are MGHDK and SYGVNS. The CDR3 has 14 residues. CDR3 protein: CASSTFGQPYGYTF. The CDR3 DNA is TGTGCCAGCAGTACTTTCGGACAGCCCTATGGCTACACCTTC.

The chain uses TRBV4-1 and TRBJ2-7, with D tentatively TRBD2 (6 bases). CDR1 is MGHRA, CDR2 YSYEKL, per germline. The CDR3 extends over 14 amino acids. Trimming shortened V by 4 bases and J by 0 bases, and 10 bases separated the two germline ends. Written as DNA, the CDR3 is TGCGCCAGCAGCCCGGGACTGCTCTCCTACGAGCAGTACTTC. Its protein is CASSPGLLSYEQYF.

In its sample, this clone was seen a few times. The chain is built from TRBV4-1 and TRBJ2-7; 10 bases agree with TRBD1. Trimming cost V 4 bases and J 3 bases; bases outside gene matches: 3. This CDR3 is 14 amino acids long. Germline CDR1 MGHRA, CDR2 YSYEKL. The DNA of the CDR3 is TGCGCCAGCAGCCTCGGACAGGGGGTCTACGAGCAGTACTTC. Its translation: CASSLGQGVYEQYF.

V and J are TRBV5-5 and TRBJ1-3; D ambiguous. The germline gives CDR1 SGHKS, CDR2 YYEKEE (reference sequence). CDR3 length: 14 amino acids. Trimming shortened V by 3 bases and J by 0 bases, and 7 bases separated the two germline ends. The CDR3, as DNA: TGTGCCAGCAGCTCGTACGGCTCTGGAAACACCATATATTTT. This sequence encodes CASSSYGSGNTIYF.

V is TRBV5-8 and J is TRBJ1-1, with D perhaps matching TRBD1 (5 bases). The CDR3 length is 15 residues. The V end was cut by 4 bases, the J end by 0 bases, with 13 bases between. Germline CDR1 reads SGHTS; CDR2 reads YDEGEE. DNA of the CDR3: TGTGCCAGCAGCACCCCCTGGGGACTGAACACTGAAGCTTTCTTT. This gives the protein CASSTPWGLNTEAFF.

In this sample, this clone turned up once. The rearrangement links TRBV7-3 to TRBJ2-1, with 11 bases identical to TRBD2. Germline values: CDR1 SGHTA, CDR2 FQGTGA. J gave up 2 bases and V 5 bases, and 2 bases lay outside the gene matches. CDR3 size: 15 residues. The CDR3 bases are TGTGCCAGCAGCCAACTAGCGGGGGCCTACAATGAGCAGTTCTTC. This sequence encodes CASSQLAGAYNEQFF.

V gene TRBV30 combines with J gene TRBJ2-1; the match to TRBD1 covers 7 bases. This CDR3 is built from 11 residues. Germline V gene lookup returns CDR1 GTSNPN and CDR2 SVGIG (reference sequence). J lost 5 bases, V lost 5 bases, and 0 bases had no gene match. The CDR3 here is CAWDRDNEQFF. The DNA for the CDR3 is TGTGCCTGGGACAGGGACAATGAGCAGTTCTTC.

This clone has just a few counts. The V gene is TRBV5-4, the J gene TRBJ1-1; D perhaps matches TRBD1 (6 bases). The CDR3 is made up of 13 amino acids. Looked up from germline, CDR1 is SGHNT and CDR2 is YYREEE (reference sequence). The V end lost 4 bases, the J end lost 1 base, and 8 bases lay between the germline ends. CDR3 DNA sequence: TGTGCCAGCAGCGGGGGACAGAACACTGAAGCTTTCTTT. Its protein product is CASSGGQNTEAFF.

Only one count was recorded for this clone. The V call is TRBV19, the J call TRBJ1-2, with D possibly TRBD1 on 5 matching bases. In germline, CDR1 is LNHDA, CDR2 SQIVND (reference sequence). Trimming stripped 2 bases from V and 2 bases from J, with 9 bases between. The CDR3 length is 14 residues. The CDR3 DNA is TGTGCCAGTAGTATACCGGGGCCGAACTATGGCTACACCTTC. It yields the protein CASSIPGPNYGYTF.

The rearrangement joins TRBV4-2 to TRBJ1-2; D possibly corresponds to TRBD1 (6 bases). The CDR3 sequence is 14 residues long. Germline V gene data show CDR1 as LGHNA and CDR2 as YNFKEQ. Trimming removed 1 base from V and 4 bases from J, with 10 bases in between. CDR3 nucleotides: TGTGCCAGCAGCCAAGGACAGGCGACCTATGGCTACACCTTC. The encoded protein is CASSQGQATYGYTF.

The genes are TRBV7-2 and TRBJ2-1; 12 positions match TRBD2. Germline CDR1 SGHTA, CDR2 FQGNSA. This CDR3 contains 17 residues. V was pared by 4 bases and J by 4 bases, with 8 bases of the junction left unmatched. Written as DNA, the CDR3 is TGTGCCAGCAGCTCCTATCCCGGGACTAGCGGGTACAATGAGCAGTTCTTC. As protein: CASSSYPGTSGYNEQFF.

V usage is TRBV21-1 and J usage is TRBJ2-5. TRBV21-1 is a pseudogene segment. CDR3 size: 15 residues. CDR3 amino acids: CASSKAGQGRETQYF. CDR3 in DNA: TGTGCCAGCAGCAAAGCAGGGCAGGGGAGGGAGACCCAGTACTTC.

The V gene is TRBV2, the J gene TRBJ2-3, with 7 bases fitting TRBD1. The CDR3 totals 15 residues. CDR1 and CDR2 (germline): SNHLY, FYNNEI. Germline trimming cut 5 bases from V and 2 bases from J; bases unmatched to any gene: 7. The CDR3 loop reads CASSYYGQVTDTQYF. CDR3 bases: TGTGCCAGCAGTTATTATGGACAGGTCACAGATACGCAGTATTTT.

The chain links TRBV20-1 to TRBJ2-3; no clear D. With 5 bases removed from V and 3 bases from J, the gap between germline ends came to 6 bases. The CDR3 loop spans 11 amino acids. Per the germline V gene, CDR1 is DFQATT and CDR2 is SNEGSKA (reference sequence). The CDR3 nucleotides read TGCAGTGCTTGGGGTACAGATACGCAGTATTTT. It specifies CSAWGTDTQYF.

The V and J genes are TRBV29-1 and TRBJ2-3; TRBD2 matches 8 bases. Germline CDR1 reads SQVTM; CDR2 reads ANQGSEA. The J segment lost 0 bases and the V segment lost 2 bases, leaving 1 base of the junction unmatched. The CDR3 runs 14 residues. The CDR3 coding sequence is TGCAGCGTTGAAATAGCGGGGAGCACAGATACGCAGTATTTT. Residues: CSVEIAGSTDTQYF.

This clone was detected only a few times. V and J are TRBV27 and TRBJ1-2, with D hard to call. The CDR3 runs to 15 residues. Trimming left V 0 bases short and J 3 bases short, with 11 bases between. Germline CDR1 is MNHEY and CDR2 is SMNVEV (reference sequence). In DNA, the CDR3 is TGTGCCAGCAGTTTATCGGCAGGAGCCTACTATGGCTACACCTTC. Amino acid sequence: CASSLSAGAYYGYTF.

The chain is built from TRBV4-1 and TRBJ2-7; D could derive from TRBD1 or TRBD2 (5 bases each). The V gene lost 0 bases and the J gene lost 4 bases, with 13 bases spanning the gap. From germline, CDR1 is MGHRA and CDR2 YSYEKL. This CDR3 is built from 15 residues. The CDR3, as DNA: TGCGCCAGCAGCCAAGACACCAGGGACCTATACGAGCAGTACTTC. It encodes CASSQDTRDLYEQYF.

The genes are TRBV14 and TRBJ2-5, with 10 nucleotides matching TRBD2. Germline values: CDR1 SGHDN, CDR2 FVKESK. Losses at the gene ends were 1 base for V and 5 bases for J; bases not matched to a gene: 7. The CDR3 runs 16 residues. CDR3 amino acids: CASSQGASGGEETQYF. The CDR3 DNA follows: TGTGCCAGCAGCCAAGGAGCTAGCGGGGGAGAGGAGACCCAGTACTTC.

This clone has just a few counts. The chain links TRBV2 to TRBJ1-5; D is possibly TRBD1 (5 bases). This CDR3 is built from 13 residues. V lost 9 bases and J 3 bases, leaving 12 bases between the germline ends. Germline CDR1 SNHLY, CDR2 FYNNEI. Here the CDR3 DNA reads TGTGCCAGTTTAAGACAGATCAATCAGCCCCAGCATTTT. Translation gives CASLRQINQPQHF.